This TCR beta chain appears in the sequencing data of a study of T cell repertoires in cytomegalovirus infection. The CDR3 covers 14 residues. The V end lost 3 bases, the J end lost 2 bases, and 8 bases lay between the germline ends. Germline V gene lookup returns CDR1 KGHSH and CDR2 LQKENI. One entry per CDR3 protein results from TCRdb running MiXCR on the reads. Here the sample spans 170,000 or so distinct CDR3 sequences, 13% to 15% being singletons. This clonotype was seen ten or more times. The rearrangement joins TRBV18 to TRBJ1-5; D remains unclear. Sequencing used PBMCs. The clonotype comes from a human donor in good health (CMV status not recorded). Some clones in this sample may be carry-over from other donors' samples. The CDR3 nucleotides read TGTGCCAGCTCACCGGCATTAGGCAATCAGCCCCAGCATTTT. Protein: CASSPALGNQPQHF.